The clone carrying this T cell receptor beta chain was seen ten or more times. No antigen is known for it. These data belong to a study of spatial heterogeneity in lung cancer. At the level of the study: Sequence detection consistently recorded a greater number of beta-chain than alpha-chain sequences.

As for time point: sample taken at primary tumor resection. The authors sequenced whole RNA from tumor, nontumor lung or frozen PBMC without sorting. There were 75 or so donors, all of them untreated patients with early-stage non-small cell lung cancer. From the 5' RACE reads, TCRdb called clonotypes with MiXCR, one entry per CDR3 protein. The data show approximately 24,000 distinct CDR3 sequences, with 4.5% to 5.5% seen just once and about 5% held by the top ten. V gave up 1 base and J gave up 3 bases, with 9 bases separating them. Germline V lookup: CDR1 DFQATT, CDR2 SNEGSKA (reference sequence). The CDR3 sequence is 13 residues long. Study-wide findings and caveats: More often at tumor resection than at routine follow-up, ubiquitous expanded tumor TCRs were detected in the blood.

The chain employs TRBV20-1 and TRBJ1-2; possibly TRBD1 for D (5 bases). Sequencing used PBMCs, obtained at surgery. This sequence was found in a male donor with early-stage non-small cell lung cancer. This CDR3 is CSARVTGYYGYTF. CDR3 bases: TGCAGTGCTAGAGTAACAGGTTACTATGGCTACACCTTC.